Listed below are T cell receptor beta chains from one sample, sequenced in a study of blood T cells in healthy people across ages. In TCRdb, the 5' RACE reads were re-called with MiXCR into one record per CDR3 protein. The sample lists almost 550,000 distinct CDR3 sequences; 24% were seen once. This sample also appeared in a second study, on T cells of mothers and their children.

Sequenced sample: blood. The source is a boy aged 10-17 years in good health. The CDR3 runs from the conserved cysteine through the conserved F or W. Each record gives: clone size, D gene, V gene, CDR3 length, J gene, CDR3 DNA, CDR3 protein. A D gene is named only where the DNA matches it firmly. Not every row has a clone size; where given, it reads once, few, many or a size class.

>.|.|TRBV29-1|14|TRBJ2-3
TGCAGCGTTGATCTCGGGTTGGAAACAGATACGCAGTATTTT
CSVDLGLETDTQYF
>.|TRBD2|TRBV7-2|15|TRBJ2-1
TGTGCCAGCATGCCCCGGGCGGGAGGTGGAAATGAGCAGTTCTTC
CASMPRAGGGNEQFF
>few|TRBD1|TRBV6-1|15|TRBJ2-5
TGTGCCAGCAGGAACTACGGTGGACAGGGAAGGACCCAGTACTTC
CASRNYGGQGRTQYF
>.|TRBD2|TRBV7-3|15|TRBJ2-5
TGTGCCAGCAGCACCCTAGCGGGAGGGAACAATGAGCGGTTCTTC
CASSTLAGGNNERFF
>.|.|TRBV12-3/TRBV12-4|15|TRBJ1-2
TGTGCCAGCAGTTTTGGGTCTGGGGCCAACTATGGCTACACCTTC
CASSFGSGANYGYTF
>.|.|TRBV2|13|TRBJ2-5
TGTGCCAGCAGCCGGGGGTCGAAAGAGACCCAGTACTTC
CASSRGSKETQYF
>many|.|TRBV7-2|15|TRBJ2-7
TGTGCCAGCAGCTTAGCATCCGAATGGAGTCCTCAGCAGTACTTC
CASSLASEWSPQQYF
>.|TRBD2|TRBV7-6|16|TRBJ2-5
TGTGCCAGCAGCTGGAATAGCGGGTCAACCCAGGAGACCCAGTACTTC
CASSWNSGSTQETQYF
>few|.|TRBV20-1|12|TRBJ2-7
TGCAGTGCTACCGACAGAGCCTACGAGCAGTACTTC
CSATDRAYEQYF
>few|.|TRBV5-4|17|TRBJ2-6
TGTGCCAGCAGCTTTGGCGCGCTCAGCTCTGGGGCCAACGTCCTGACTTTC
CASSFGALSSGANVLTF
>few|TRBD2|TRBV29-1|18|TRBJ2-1
TGCAGCGTTTTCGGGAGACTAGCGGGGGATAGCTCCTACAATGAGCAGTTCTTC
CSVFGRLAGDSSYNEQFF
>few|.|TRBV27|12|TRBJ2-4
TGTGCCAGCAGTAACCTGGAGGACATTCAGTACTTC
CASSNLEDIQYF
>.|.|TRBV19|14|TRBJ2-3
TGTGCCAGTAGTATCGGGGGAAGCGCAGATACGCAGTATTTT
CASSIGGSADTQYF
>few|TRBD1|TRBV6-2/TRBV6-3|19|TRBJ1-1
TGTGCCAGCAGTTACTCCCTAGCGTTCTGGAGGGGGCGCGACACTGAAGCTTTCTTT
CASSYSLAFWRGRDTEAFF
>few|.|TRBV7-8|14|TRBJ2-5
TGTGCCAGCAGCTTAGAAGTCTACCAAGAGACCCAGTACTTC
CASSLEVYQETQYF
>few|.|TRBV6-2/TRBV6-3|16|TRBJ2-2
TGTGCCAGCAGTTATGGTGGGGGCTCCTACACCGGGGAGCTGTTTTTT
CASSYGGGSYTGELFF
>few|TRBD2|TRBV5-6|17|TRBJ2-1
TGTGCCAGCAGCTTATTAGCGGGAGTGCGTTCCTACAATGAGCAGTTCTTC
CASSLLAGVRSYNEQFF
>.|.|TRBV27|15|TRBJ2-7
TGTGCCAGTAATAACTCCCCAGTTGGGGGTAACGAGCAGTACTTC
CASNNSPVGGNEQYF
>.|TRBD1|TRBV3-1|18|TRBJ1-4
TGTGCCAGCAGCCAAGGAAGGGGGCGTGATCTGGCGGAGGAAAAACTGTTTTTT
CASSQGRGRDLAEEKLFF
>.|TRBD2|TRBV29-1|16|TRBJ2-5
TGCAGCGTTGAAGGATCTAGCGGGGGGCCCCAAGAGACCCAGTACTTC
CSVEGSSGGPQETQYF
>few|.|TRBV5-1|17|TRBJ2-1
TGCGCCAGCAGCTTGGTGAAAGGAATGAGCTCCTACAATGAGCAGTTCTTC
CASSLVKGMSSYNEQFF
>.|.|TRBV21-1|18|TRBJ2-6
TGTGCCAGCAGCAGGGCGTGTGGATTTTTTCGGAGGGCCAACGTCCTGACTTTC
CASSRACGFFRRANVLTF
>.|.|TRBV7-3|12|TRBJ1-2
TGTGCCAGCAGCTTAGACTTGGAGGGCTACACCTTC
CASSLDLEGYTF
>few|TRBD1|TRBV29-1|12|TRBJ1-4
TGCAGCGTTGGACAGGGAGGCGAAAAACTGTTTTTT
CSVGQGGEKLFF
>.|.|TRBV7-2|14|TRBJ2-1
TGTGCCAGCATGCCCGGGGGATCTCTATTGGGGCAGTTCTTC
CASMPGGSLLGQFF
>.|.|TRBV2|16|TRBJ2-7
TGTGCCAGCAGTGAGGGGCCGAGGGCCAACCCCTCCGAGCAGTACTTC
CASSEGPRANPSEQYF
>many|TRBD1|TRBV28|15|TRBJ2-5
TGTGCCAGCAGCCGACTCGACAGGGCTACAGAGACCCAGTACTTC
CASSRLDRATETQYF
>many|.|TRBV11-2|16|TRBJ2-1
TGTGCCAGCAGCCCATGGGTGTCTATAGACTACAATGAGCAGTTCTTC
CASSPWVSIDYNEQFF
>.|TRBD2|TRBV5-1|14|TRBJ2-3
TGCGCCAGCAGACTAGCGGGCCTGACAGATACGCAGTATTTT
CASRLAGLTDTQYF
>few|.|TRBV5-5|16|TRBJ2-7
TGTGCCAGCAGCAACACGACCGGGCCTTCATCCTACGAGCAGTACTTC
CASSNTTGPSSYEQYF
>.|.|TRBV2|13|TRBJ1-2
TGTGCCAGCAGTGAGACGGGGGGAGAGGGCTACACCTTC
CASSETGGEGYTF
>.|TRBD1|TRBV9|14|TRBJ1-4
TGTGCCAGCAGCGTAGGACAGGGGGCTGAAAAACTGTTTTTT
CASSVGQGAEKLFF
>few|TRBD2|TRBV20-1|11|TRBJ2-7
TGCAGTGCTACCAGACTAGCGGATACCCTCTTC
CSATRLADTLF
>.|TRBD1|TRBV7-9|15|TRBJ2-4
TGTGCCAGCAGCTTAGTAACAGGGGGCAAAAACATTCAGTACTTC
CASSLVTGGKNIQYF
>few|TRBD1|TRBV7-2|15|TRBJ1-1
TGTGCCAGCAGCTTCTCTGGACAGGGGATCACTGAAGCTTTCTTT
CASSFSGQGITEAFF
>few|.|TRBV7-9|13|TRBJ2-5
TGTGCCAGCAGCTTCGCGGGGAGGGAGACCCAGTACTTC
CASSFAGRETQYF
>few|.|TRBV7-9|16|TRBJ1-1
TGTGCCAGCAGCTTAGGGGACACTCAGCTAGCCACTGAAGCTTTCTTT
CASSLGDTQLATEAFF